Each of the 29 T cell receptor beta chains below was sequenced from the same sample in a study of blood T cell repertoires in COVID-19. TCRdb's copy holds only in-frame clones and misses some; the assay was immunoSEQ multiplex PCR. The repertoire holds approximately 110,000 clones, with about four fifths as singletons. The sample was peripheral blood. The receptors come from an elderly man with acute or convalescent COVID-19.

The rearrangement joins TRBV28 to TRBJ1-2, with TRBD1 matching over 8 bases. V was pared by 4 bases and J by 1 base, with 5 bases of the junction left unmatched. The CDR3 extends over 15 amino acids. Germline V lookup: CDR1 MDHEN, CDR2 SYDVKM. CDR3 bases: TGTGCCAGCAGTTCGAGCAGGGGGCATAACTATGGCTACACCTTC. It translates to CASSSSRGHNYGYTF.

V gene TRBV28 combines with J gene TRBJ1-1, with 7 bases aligning to TRBD1. CDR1 MDHEN and CDR2 SYDVKM come from the germline V gene. Losses at the gene ends were 6 bases for V and 1 base for J; bases not matched to a gene: 11. The CDR3 runs 16 residues. The CDR3 DNA is TGTGCCAGCAGCAGACAGGGATTGGGCGAGAACACTGAAGCTTTCTTT. Translated: CASSRQGLGENTEAFF.

This clone turned up a few times. The chain links TRBV18 to TRBJ2-1; D possibly corresponds to TRBD1 (6 bases). In germline, CDR1 is KGHSH, CDR2 LQKENI. The CDR3 is made up of 15 amino acids. Trimming took off 4 bases at V and 2 bases at J, with 12 bases between the two ends. The CDR3 here is CASSQRTAAYNEQFF. The CDR3, as DNA: TGTGCCAGCTCACAACGGACAGCGGCCTACAATGAGCAGTTCTTC.

This sequence joins TRBV18 and TRBJ2-5; D perhaps matches TRBD1 (6 bases). CDR3 length: 12 amino acids. V lost 4 bases and J 7 bases, leaving 10 bases between the germline ends. Germline V gives CDR1 KGHSH, CDR2 LQKENI. For the CDR3, the DNA is TGTGCCAGCTCACAACTACAGGGGACCCAGTACTTC. Amino acids: CASSQLQGTQYF.

The chain links TRBV4-3 to TRBJ1-2, with 8 bases matching TRBD1. Germline-derived CDR1 and CDR2 are LGHNA and YSLEER. The J segment lost 4 bases and the V segment lost 0 bases, leaving 4 bases of the junction unmatched. CDR3 length: 15 residues. This CDR3 reads CASSQEPGGSYGYTF. DNA of the CDR3: TGCGCCAGCAGCCAAGAGCCAGGGGGCAGCTATGGCTACACCTTC.

This chain uses TRBV30 with TRBJ2-2; the match to TRBD2 covers 7 bases. The CDR3 runs to 15 residues. Germline CDR1 reads GTSNPN; CDR2 reads SVGIG (reference sequence). J gave up 0 bases and V 4 bases, and 5 bases lay outside the gene matches. DNA of the CDR3: TGTGCCTGGACTTGGGGGGGAACGAACACCGGGGAGCTGTTTTTT. It codes for CAWTWGGTNTGELFF.

The V gene is TRBV11-1, the J gene TRBJ2-1; TRBD1 matches at 7 bases. Per the germline V gene, CDR1 is SGHAT and CDR2 is FQDESV (reference sequence). J lost 6 bases, V lost 5 bases, and 10 bases had no gene match. The CDR3 covers 15 residues. CDR3 DNA sequence: TGTGCCAGCAGCCTGGGGACAGTTCCTTTCAATGAGCAGTTCTTC. It codes for CASSLGTVPFNEQFF.

The rearrangement links TRBV5-1 to TRBJ2-2; TRBD2 aligns across 10 bases. Germline values: CDR1 SGHRS, CDR2 YFSETQ. The V gene end was trimmed by 3 bases and the J gene end by 1 base; junction bases not matched to a gene: 3. The CDR3 extends over 16 amino acids. CDR3 sequence reads: CASSSAGGVNTGELFF. The CDR3 DNA reads TGCGCCAGCAGCTCAGCGGGAGGGGTGAACACCGGGGAGCTGTTTTTT.

The V call is TRBV2, the J call TRBJ1-5, with 7 bases lining up with TRBD1. The CDR3 runs 14 residues. Germline V gene data show CDR1 as SNHLY and CDR2 as FYNNEI. V lost 4 bases and J lost 3; bases outside the gene matches: 3. The CDR3: CASSVTGVNQPQHF. The CDR3 DNA is TGTGCCAGCAGTGTTACAGGGGTCAATCAGCCCCAGCATTTT.

This clone occurred once. The rearrangement links TRBV6-2 or TRBV6-3 to TRBJ2-2; tentative D call: TRBD1 (6 bases). CDR3 length: 15 amino acids. The germline V and J ends were trimmed by 2 bases and 2 bases, with 9 bases remaining between them. Per the germline V gene, CDR1 is MNHEY and CDR2 is SVGEGT. The CDR3 is CASSYARGNTGELFF. CDR3 DNA sequence: TGTGCCAGCAGTTACGCCAGGGGTAACACCGGGGAGCTGTTTTTT.

As to this clone: Given a much more abundant clone one base away, this may be a read error. This sequence joins TRBV5-4 and TRBJ2-2; 11 bases are shared with TRBD2. The CDR3 has 15 amino acids. Germline values: CDR1 SGHNT, CDR2 YYREEE (reference sequence). Unmatched junction bases numbered 0, after V lost 4 bases and J lost 1 base. CDR3 in amino acids: CASSGTSGNTGELFF. In DNA form, the CDR3 reads TGTGCCAGCAGCGGGACTAGCGGGAACACCGGGGAGCTGTTTTTT. Supplemented by reference TRBV5-4 and TRBJ2-2, the full variable domain reads ETGVTQSPTHLIKTRGQQVTLRCSSQSGHNTVSWYQQALGQGPQFIFQYYREEENGRGNFPPRFSGLQFPNYSSELNVNALELDDSALYLCASSGTSGNTGELFFGEGSRLTVL.

This clone was recorded once. V usage is TRBV27 and J usage is TRBJ2-2; 7 nucleotides match TRBD1. CDR1 is MNHEY, CDR2 SMNVEV, per germline (reference sequence). Losses at the gene ends were 2 bases for V and 1 base for J; bases not matched to a gene: 7. CDR3 size: 17 residues. The DNA for the CDR3 is TGTGCCAGCAGTTTAAAATGGGGGACAGTGAACACCGGGGAGCTGTTTTTT. It translates to CASSLKWGTVNTGELFF.

V is TRBV2 and J is TRBJ2-7; D gene ambiguous. Per germline, CDR1 SNHLY and CDR2 FYNNEI. Trimming took 7 bases from V and 2 from J, leaving 15 bases between them. This CDR3 has 14 amino acids. CDR3 nucleotides: TGTGCCAGCACTATAGACTTGGCGGCCTACGAGCAGTACTTC. Its translation is CASTIDLAAYEQYF. Based on the CDR3 plus reference TRBV2 and TRBJ2-7, the full variable domain is EPEVTQTPSHQVTQMGQEVILRCVPISNHLYFYWYRQILGQKVEFLVSFYNNEISEKSEIFDDQFSVERPDGSNFTLKIRSTKLEDSAMYFCASTIDLAAYEQYFGPGTRLTVT.

The chain has TRBV28 and TRBJ2-6; TRBD2 agrees at 7 bases. Germline loops: CDR1 MDHEN, CDR2 SYDVKM. The CDR3 is 21 amino acids. With V trimmed by 1 base and J by 0 bases, 15 bases remained unmatched. CDR3 amino acids: CASSLFRGGSGAISGANVLTF. The CDR3 DNA sequence: TGTGCCAGCAGTTTATTTCGGGGAGGGAGCGGGGCGATCTCTGGGGCCAACGTCCTGACTTTC.

The chain couples TRBV7-3 to TRBJ2-5, with TRBD1 matching over 9 bases. The germline CDR1 and CDR2 sequences are SGHTA and FQGTGA. The V segment lost 2 bases and the J segment 2 bases; nucleotides outside the gene matches: 3. The CDR3 length is 15 residues. The CDR3 loop is CASSLGTGWQETQYF. DNA for the CDR3: TGTGCCAGCAGCTTAGGGACAGGGTGGCAAGAGACCCAGTACTTC.

The chain couples TRBV25-1 to TRBJ2-1, with D unresolved. Germline CDR1 and CDR2: MGHDK and SYGVNS. Trimming removed 5 bases from V and 10 bases from J, with 18 bases in between. This CDR3 has 14 amino acids. CDR3 nucleotide sequence: TGTGCCAGCAGTCCTTGGCCTACAGACCGCGAGCAGTTCTTC. This sequence encodes CASSPWPTDREQFF.

The chain carries TRBV19 and TRBJ2-1; 16 bases map to TRBD2. The CDR3 length is 14 residues. With 10 bases clipped from V and 4 bases from J, the junction kept 1 base outside the gene matches. Germline assignment: CDR1 LNHDA and CDR2 SQIVND (reference sequence). The CDR3 sequence: CATGLAGGYNEQFF. The CDR3 bases are TGTGCCACGGGACTAGCGGGAGGGTACAATGAGCAGTTCTTC.

The CDR3 region is CASSLETQYF. As DNA, the CDR3 is TGCGCCAGCAGCCTAGAGACCCAGTACTTC. This chain joins TRBV5-1 and TRBJ2-5; D not certain. This CDR3 comprises 10 residues. The ends were cut back, 4 bases at V and 4 bases at J, with 2 bases in the middle. Germline lookup yields CDR1 SGHRS and CDR2 YFSETQ.

This chain connects TRBV19 to TRBJ2-7; 12 positions agree with TRBD1. V lost 6 bases, J lost 3 bases, and 3 bases stayed unmatched. CDR1 LNHDA and CDR2 SQIVND come from the germline V gene (reference sequence). The CDR3 loop spans 14 amino acids. CDR3: CASRGTGGNYEQYF. The CDR3 DNA sequence: TGTGCCAGTAGAGGGACAGGGGGCAACTACGAGCAGTACTTC.

The chain has TRBV7-8 and TRBJ1-5, with D uncertain. The CDR3 spans 15 residues. The germline gives CDR1 SGHVS, CDR2 FQNEAQ. Deletions cut 5 bases from V and 1 base from J, with 12 bases between. The CDR3 sequence is CASSPLGGSNQPQHF. Here the CDR3 DNA reads TGTGCCAGCAGCCCTCTTGGAGGGAGCAATCAGCCCCAGCATTTT.

This chain joins TRBV7-2 and TRBJ2-5, with TRBD1 identical over 9 bases. CDR1 and CDR2 from the germline V gene are SGHTA and FQGNSA. The junction had 6 bases not matched to a gene; V was cut back by 4 bases and J by 9 bases. CDR3 length: 13 residues. DNA for the CDR3: TGTGCCAGCAGCTCCGGGACAGGGAGGTCCCAGTACTTC. It encodes CASSSGTGRSQYF.

The chain has TRBV30 and TRBJ2-3; TRBD2 aligns across 11 bases. Germline CDR1 reads GTSNPN; CDR2 reads SVGIG (reference sequence). V lost 2 bases to trimming and J lost 5 bases; unmatched junction nucleotides: 0. The CDR3 spans 13 residues. The chain's CDR3 is CAWSTSGGDTQYF. CDR3 in DNA: TGTGCCTGGAGTACTAGCGGGGGAGATACGCAGTATTTT.

The chain couples TRBV12-5 to TRBJ2-7; maybe TRBD1 (5 bases). The CDR3 covers 16 residues. Trimming took 2 bases from V and 3 from J, leaving 17 bases between them. From germline, CDR1 is LGHNT and CDR2 FRNRAP. The CDR3 is CASGLLQGRVNYEQYF. The CDR3 DNA is TGTGCTAGTGGTTTGCTTCAGGGCCGGGTGAACTACGAGCAGTACTTC.

The gene calls are TRBV19 and TRBJ2-5; 8 nucleotides match TRBD1. The CDR3 is 16 residues long. Germline V gives CDR1 LNHDA, CDR2 SQIVND (reference sequence). J lost 2 bases, V lost 5 bases, and 10 bases had no gene match. The CDR3 bases are TGTGCCAGTAGTTCCTCAGCCGGGACAGGACAAGAGACCCAGTACTTC. Its translation: CASSSSAGTGQETQYF.

This clone has a handful of counts. The V and J genes are TRBV3-1 (or the pseudogene TRBV3-2) and TRBJ2-7; weak D call: TRBD2 (5 bases). Trimming removed 3 bases from V and 3 bases from J, with 12 bases in between. CDR1 and CDR2 (germline): LGHDT, YNNKEL (reference sequence). The CDR3 spans 14 residues. CDR3 region: CASSHGVMYYEQYF. CDR3 in DNA: TGTGCCAGCAGCCACGGGGTGATGTACTACGAGCAGTACTTC.

The V gene is TRBV7-8, the J gene TRBJ2-7; D is ambiguous. With 5 bases removed from V and 3 bases from J, the gap between germline ends came to 11 bases. Germline V CDR1 and CDR2: SGHVS, FQNEAQ. CDR3 length: 13 amino acids. The CDR3 nucleotides are TGTGCCAGCAGCCACGAGGCCGGCTACGAGCAGTACTTC. It encodes CASSHEAGYEQYF.

The chain recombines TRBV18 with TRBJ1-4; 9 bases match TRBD1. V lost 5 bases, J lost 5 bases, and 9 bases stayed unmatched. Germline values: CDR1 KGHSH, CDR2 LQKENI. There are 16 residues in the CDR3. The CDR3 loop is CASSSRWDRVNEKLFF. The CDR3 region has the DNA TGTGCCAGCTCAAGTCGCTGGGACAGGGTAAATGAAAAACTGTTTTTT.

The chain links TRBV2 to TRBJ1-6, with D maybe TRBD1 (6 bases). V gave up 5 bases and J gave up 3 bases, with 11 bases separating them. From germline, CDR1 is SNHLY and CDR2 FYNNEI. There are 15 residues in the CDR3. As DNA, the CDR3 is TGTGCCAGCAGTCAGGACAGTAGCTATAATTCACCCCTCCACTTT. Translating it yields CASSQDSSYNSPLHF. The complete variable domain, with remaining parts taken from reference TRBV2 and TRBJ1-6, reads EPEVTQTPSHQVTQMGQEVILRCVPISNHLYFYWYRQILGQKVEFLVSFYNNEISEKSEIFDDQFSVERPDGSNFTLKIRSTKLEDSAMYFCASSQDSSYNSPLHFGNGTRLTVT.

This clone was seen just once. This sequence joins TRBV27 and TRBJ2-7, with D perhaps matching TRBD1 (5 bases). V gave up 2 bases and J gave up 3 bases, with 14 bases separating them. CDR1 is MNHEY, CDR2 SMNVEV, per germline (reference sequence). There are 15 residues in the CDR3. The CDR3 is CASSLGRGKGYEQYF. The CDR3 DNA is TGTGCCAGCAGTTTAGGAAGGGGAAAGGGCTACGAGCAGTACTTC.